A single TCR beta chain is shown here with its context. This clone is a singleton in its sample. No cognate antigen has been identified for it. Base qualities are missing; no much larger clone stands one base away. Trimming at the junction amounts to 6 bases on V and 6 bases on J, and the germline ends lie 14 bases apart. As encoded in the germline V gene, CDR1 is SGHRS while CDR2 is YFSETQ. The cysteine opens and the phenylalanine closes a CDR3 of 13 amino acids. The kept DNA is CDR3 alone, 39 bases in frame from the first base. This specimen belongs to a study of cytomegalovirus exposure and HLA in healthy donors (dated by TCRdb to about 2017). Regarding the complete study: An earlier analysis of a few hundred of the donors reported about 260 Gb of sequence data and approximately 120 million unique TCR beta sequences obtained from roughly 170 million T cells. In the later analysis, no new phenotypic data were used to find candidate immune exposures; instead, reliance was placed on TCR beta sequences and their occurrence across donors. Genome-wide SNP genotypes for about 55% of the 666 donors were used in a later genetic analysis, which treated that subset as a discovery cohort. Typing coverage differed by locus: A, B, C, DRB1 and DQB1 were typed in roughly 620-630 donors, DQA1 in approximately 520, DPA1 in 600 to 610, and DPB1 in 450 to 490. Both class I and class II loci were covered by HLA typing, at four-digit resolution. All discovery cohort repertoires had been generated using a single sequencing platform. An early release that covered several hundred HLA-typed donors contained about 300 gigabases of sequencing data and around 80 million unique TCR sequences. A later analysis re-examined previously published TCR beta repertoires from 500 to 700 donors and added high-resolution HLA genotyping to investigate patterns of TCR occurrence. To predict cytomegalovirus infection status, the study combined high-throughput TCR immunosequencing, statistical association of individual TCRs with disease status, and machine learning. An earlier analysis of approximately 640 of the donors applied high-throughput TCR beta sequencing to assess whether each TCR beta V gene segment acted as functional or pseudogenic. The T cell repertoires of 666 subjects were profiled by immunosequencing and related to cytomegalovirus serostatus. Among 350 to 400 genotyped donors of the cohort, an average of about 240,000 unique TCR beta nucleotide sequences were sequenced per donor, around 18% of them non-productive. Roughly 5 DR-DQ haplotypes were handled as single units for association and clustering because linkage in the cohort was strong. Along with the roughly 670-subject first cohort, a separate validation cohort of some 130 different subjects was used. The study was designed to test whether signatures of past pathogen exposure could be identified by cataloging public T cell receptors. Among the roughly 410 genotyped donors, roughly 80% belonged to the genetic ancestry cluster associated with self-reported Caucasian donors. Alongside the repertoire data, information on donor age, sex, ethnicity and CMV serostatus was compiled. On the study overall, not on this receptor specifically: The authors suggested that the approach could potentially be generalized to other disease states and immunological phenotypes. In vitro tests confirmed that three of the cytomegalovirus-associated TCR beta chains recognize cytomegalovirus antigens. Roughly uniform sequencing depth across donors was assumed in presence/absence analyses, although this assumption may not hold. A total of 150 to 200 TCR beta chains were listed by the study as associated with cytomegalovirus. For the cohort, immune exposure information was limited to CMV serostatus. According to a later genetic analysis, donors in an Asian-associated ancestry cluster had fewer N-insertions in productive TCRs than the approximately 700-donor mean. Linkage disequilibrium might explain the correlated functional status among segregating V segments, but an unknown experimental factor could not be excluded. In an earlier analysis of 587 of the donors, most TCR beta V segments were observed in productive rearrangements about 87% or about 30% of the time, broadly matching IMGT annotations. Because HLA typing was unavailable for some donors at each locus, only the typed subset was used in association tests. A further reported finding was that TCR beta sequences accurately predicted the HLA-A and HLA-B alleles for most subjects in the first cohort. Specific HLA alleles were associated with 16,951 TCR beta sequences at a false discovery rate of 0.05 in a later analysis. The 87-base-pair reads could not distinguish some IMGT-functional V segments, including TRBV6-2 and TRBV6-3, so those segments were excluded. A later analysis found that TCR association rates varied across HLA loci, with DRB1 alleles showing the most associated TCRs and HLA-C alleles the fewest. The classifier was reported to diagnose cytomegalovirus status with high specificity and sensitivity in both the original and validation cohorts. In a later analysis, HLA-associated TCR beta chains were found to be more clonally expanded and to have lower generation probabilities than equally common non-associated chains. This cohort had only TCR beta chains sequenced, and the lack of alpha or paired-chain data limited which features could be detected. Strong co-occurrence of HLA alleles, especially DR and DQ, made assigning TCR associations to individual alleles difficult. According to a later analysis, parvovirus B19, influenza, CMV and Epstein-Barr virus appeared linked to several top co-occurrence clusters. Most TCR sequences were observed very rarely across donors, whereas some public TCRs were present in many individuals. V-gene and J-gene trimming of TCR beta chains was associated with a missense DCLRE1C variant in a later genetic analysis, and the association was replicated in an independent cohort. A cluster of highly shared sequence variants was judged likely to be a technical artifact of the sequencing pipeline. Most CMV-associated TCR beta chains appeared to be HLA-restricted in a later analysis, and the HLA associations seemed to be driven largely by CMV exposure. Because counts were too low, some 16 rarely observed V segments, including chromosome 9 orphons, were excluded from the earlier analysis of several hundred of the donors.

The cohort consisted of 650 to 700 healthy bone marrow donors. All cohort members were sampled while nominally healthy, although unrecorded immune exposures were likely present. The donor was CMV seronegative and belonged to the group of 350 or so seronegative cohort members. Each donor provided a peripheral blood sample, and peripheral blood mononuclear cells were used for TCR beta sequencing. Genomic DNA was extracted from the blood cell samples with the Qiagen DNeasy Blood Extraction Kit. Preparation of the library involved the immunoSEQ multiplex PCR assay. A mixture of 60 forward primers for TCR Vbeta segments and 13 reverse primers for TCR Jbeta segments was used in the multiplex PCR. The CDR3 region of rearranged TCR beta genes was amplified from genomic DNA by a multiplex PCR assay. The amplified TCR beta libraries were sequenced on the Illumina HiSeq System as 87-base-pair reads. Concerning the study's data processing: Across the 500 to 700 repertoires, a later analysis counted approximately 83 million unique TCR beta chains, some 11 million of which were shared by at least two donors. To remove PCR and sequencing errors, raw reads were error-corrected and collapsed into unique sequences using a nearest-neighbor algorithm that merged closely related sequences. CDR3 sequences were aligned to IMGT reference sequences to assign V, D and J gene segments. For a sequence to be retained, a match of at least six nucleotides was required to both a V gene segment and a J gene segment. Rearrangements were called productive when the CDR3 lacked stop codons and stayed in frame with V and J; all others were non-productive. Following IMGT convention, CDR3 was defined as the stretch from the second conserved V-encoded cysteine to the conserved J-encoded phenylalanine. The earlier analysis of 500 to 600 of the donors excluded sequences that lacked an unambiguous match to a single V gene segment. An earlier analysis of 587 of the donors called V segments functional above 56.7% productive rearrangements and segregating when the between-donor standard deviation exceeded 5%. To diagnose cytomegalovirus status from the catalog of TCR beta chain sequences, a statistical classification framework was built. In a later analysis, TCR nucleotide sequences were compared against IMGT/GENE-DB human TR gene sequences so that V and J genes could be assigned. Using the TCRdist pipeline, a later analysis assigned CDR3 sequences along with most-parsimonious VDJ recombination scenarios. A later analysis defined each TCR beta chain by its CDR3 amino acid sequence plus V-gene family, and excluded reads lacking a unique V-gene family. To address suspected cross-contamination and a sequencing artifact, a later analysis removed 450 to 700 highly shared, low-generation-probability nucleotide sequences. A later analysis calculated a clonal expansion index for each public chain from normalized within-repertoire ranks of inferred template counts. A later analysis computed generation probabilities with a VDJ recombination model fitted to out-of-frame rearrangements, and checked the results against IGoR. In a later analysis, TCR-TCR, TCR-HLA and TCR-CMV co-occurrence was scored with hypergeometric tests, and a repertoire-size bias correction was applied to TCR pairs. In a later analysis, false discovery rates were estimated by permuting HLA or CMV assignments 20 times. In a later analysis, co-occurring TCRs were grouped using DBSCAN, with TCRdist sequence similarity added in when clustering inside HLA-allele-positive subsets. Co-occurrence clustering excluded repertoires with fewer than 30,000 or more than 120,000 public chains, plus five with anomalous nucleotide sharing. TCRdb carries this immuneACCESS record with in-frame sequences only. Its versions omit some clonotypes, under half of them owing to an unresolved V gene in the studies checked, with the rest unexplained. The V and J calls and clone size come from that table; D and trimming were worked out from the DNA. This sample has roughly 170,000 clones in its table, and 70% to 80% of those were observed once. Around 0.71% of the sample lies in the top ten.

This receptor was obtained from a female donor in good health and CMV-seronegative. The chain links TRBV5-1 with TRBJ2-3; a tentative D match to TRBD2 spans 7 bases. What was sequenced was PBMCs. The DNA reads TGCGCCAGCACCCTGGGGGGGGCCGATACGCAGTATTTT. This codes for CASTLGGADTQYF.